Given below is one TCR beta chain in context. The antigen is undetermined. The entry originates in a study of T-cell memory formation after mild COVID-19. Across the study: The TCR clusters were mostly specific to one donor.

Study findings and constraints: The study detected some responding clones in pre-infection memory, suggesting cross-reactive memory joined.

The TCR alpha and TCR beta cDNA libraries, bearing sample barcodes and UMIs, were generated by 5'RACE using constant-segment primers. TCRdb reanalysed the 5' RACE reads using MiXCR and keeps one entry per CDR3 protein. This table has hundreds of thousands of distinct CDR3 sequences, about 20% appearing once. The CDR3 contains 15 residues. V was shortened by 4 bases and J by 6 bases, with 19 bases between the two germline ends. Germline lookup yields CDR1 SGHRS and CDR2 YFSETQ. The chain carries TRBV5-1 and TRBJ1-2, with D possibly TRBD1 on 5 matching bases. The sample consisted of PBMCs or a T cell subset sorted from them (not recorded which). The TCR was taken from an adult woman who had mild COVID-19 (a few samples of this study predate the infection). Cell type and time point are not known. The CDR3 protein is CASSPLRGVSDGYTF. For the CDR3, the DNA is TGCGCCAGCAGCCCTCTAAGAGGGGTCTCGGATGGCTACACCTTC.